Listed below are T cell receptor beta chains from one sample, sequenced in a study of T cells in Graves' hyperthyroidism and ophthalmopathy. TCRdb fed the multiplex PCR reads into MiXCR, producing one record per CDR3 protein. The sample holds about 640,000 distinct CDR3 sequences; more than 20% are singletons and the top ten take 30% to 40%. Sequenced material: blood. The receptors derive from a man younger than 40 with Graves' ophthalmopathy. Each CDR3 is given with its conserved first and last residue. The D gene is left open where the match is weak. Size is omitted from some rows. Given values are once, few, many or a class for expanded clones.

V gene	D gene	J gene	clone size	CDR3 protein	CDR3 DNA
TRBV5-1	-	TRBJ2-3	many	CASSLTDSTDTQYF	TGCGCCAGCAGCTTGACCGACAGCACAGATACGCAGTATTTT
TRBV27	-	TRBJ2-5	-	CASSQGAETYQETQYF	TGTGCCAGCAGCCAAGGGGCGGAAACGTACCAAGAGACCCAGTACTTC
TRBV7-2	-	TRBJ2-6	-	CASSFRVLLSGANVLTF	TGTGCCAGCAGCTTCCGGGTCCTCCTCTCTGGGGCCAACGTCCTGACTTTC
TRBV6-5	-	TRBJ2-2	few	CASSYVEGVYTGELFF	TGTGCCAGCAGTTACGTGGAGGGCGTTTACACCGGGGAGCTGTTTTTT
TRBV28	TRBD1	TRBJ1-1	many	CASSFHDREEAFF	TGTGCCAGCAGTTTTCATGACAGGGAAGAGGCTTTCTTT
TRBV20-1	TRBD2	TRBJ2-3	once	CSARALPGLAVSDTQYF	TGCAGTGCTAGAGCCCTGCCGGGACTAGCTGTTTCTGATACGCAGTATTTT
TRBV6-2/TRBV6-3	-	TRBJ2-2	few	CATNWNTGELFF	TGTGCCACCAACTGGAACACCGGGGAGCTGTTTTTT
TRBV19	-	TRBJ2-7	-	CASSWARDYEQYF	TGTGCCAGTAGTTGGGCCCGGGACTACGAGCAGTACTTC
TRBV6-5	-	TRBJ1-2	-	CASSYSRHNYGYTF	TGTGCCAGCAGTTACTCGAGACACAACTATGGCTACACCTTC
TRBV6-1	TRBD1	TRBJ1-5	few	CASSSRGQGHQPQHF	TGTGCCAGCAGTTCAAGGGGGCAGGGGCATCAGCCCCAGCATTTT
TRBV3-1	TRBD2	TRBJ2-7	many	CASSQGHGLAGVYEQYF	TGTGCCAGCAGCCAAGGCCATGGACTAGCGGGAGTCTACGAGCAGTACTTC
TRBV5-1	TRBD1	TRBJ2-7	-	CASSNRQGSSYEQYF	TGCGCCAGCAGCAACCGACAGGGGAGCTCCTACGAGCAGTACTTC
TRBV7-2	TRBD2	TRBJ2-5	-	CASSSSGTSGLQETQYF	TGTGCCAGCAGTTCTTCCGGGACTAGCGGCCTCCAAGAGACCCAGTACTTC
TRBV4-1	TRBD2	TRBJ2-1	-	CASSQGLASSSSYNEQFF	TGCGCCAGCAGCCAGGGACTAGCATCTTCGAGCTCCTACAATGAGCAGTTCTTC
TRBV29-1	-	TRBJ2-1	-	CSVLPPGQRGDEQFF	TGCAGCGTCCTACCCCCGGGACAACGGGGCGATGAGCAGTTCTTC
TRBV11-2	-	TRBJ2-5	many	CASSLGGRAYQETQYF	TGTGCCAGCAGCTTGGGGGGGCGAGCGTACCAAGAGACCCAGTACTTC
TRBV30	TRBD2	TRBJ2-1	-	CAWSGAGGDEQFF	TGTGCCTGGAGTGGTGCGGGAGGGGATGAGCAGTTCTTC
TRBV12-3/TRBV12-4	-	TRBJ1-1	-	CASSWAEEHEAFF	TGTGCCAGCAGTTGGGCGGAGGAGCACGAAGCTTTCTTT
TRBV6-1	TRBD2	TRBJ2-1	-	CASSPQGLAGVNEQFF	TGTGCCAGCAGTCCCCAGGGACTAGCGGGAGTAAACGAGCAGTTCTTC
TRBV18	-	TRBJ2-7	-	CASSQSLAVYSYEQYF	TGTGCCAGCTCACAGTCCTTGGCGGTTTACTCCTACGAGCAGTACTTC
TRBV20-1	TRBD2	TRBJ2-2	many	CSALADTGELFF	TGCAGTGCACTAGCGGACACCGGGGAGCTGTTTTTT
TRBV11-2	-	TRBJ2-7	many	CASSLVGSGTVAYEQYF	TGTGCCAGCAGCTTAGTAGGGAGTGGGACGGTTGCCTACGAGCAGTACTTC
TRBV28	-	TRBJ2-7	-	CASRGRDYEQYF	TGTGCCAGCAGGGGACGGGACTACGAGCAGTACTTC
TRBV2	-	TRBJ1-1	many	CAALGTVNEAFF	TGTGCCGCCCTGGGGACGGTAAATGAAGCTTTCTTT
TRBV14	-	TRBJ1-2	few	CASSPTTLDLLGYTF	TGTGCCAGCAGCCCTACAACGTTGGACCTTCTGGGCTACACCTTC
TRBV10-2	TRBD2	TRBJ2-3	-	CASRRLATSTDTQYF	TGCGCCAGCAGAAGACTAGCGACTAGCACAGATACGCAGTATTTT
TRBV20-1	TRBD2	TRBJ2-1	-	CSARTGTSGYNEQFF	TGCAGTGCTAGAACCGGGACTAGCGGTTACAATGAGCAGTTCTTC
TRBV10-1	-	TRBJ2-1	-	CASSPGLFYNEQFF	TGCGCCAGCTCCCCGGGACTCTTCTACAATGAGCAGTTCTTC
TRBV6-5	TRBD2	TRBJ2-7	few	CASSLTSATTYEQYF	TGTGCCAGCAGTTTGACTAGCGCTACAACCTACGAGCAGTACTTC
TRBV28	-	TRBJ2-1	-	CASSLRAQAWGPYNEQFF	TGTGCCAGCAGTTTACGGGCACAGGCGTGGGGGCCGTACAATGAGCAGTTCTTC
TRBV6-2/TRBV6-3	TRBD2	TRBJ2-1	-	CASTDGTSLIHEQLF	TGTGCCAGCACCGATGGGACTAGCCTCATCCATGAGCAGCTCTTC
TRBV11-2	TRBD1	TRBJ1-2	few	CASSLGRQGFYGYTF	TGTGCCAGCAGCTTAGGCCGACAGGGCTTCTATGGCTACACCTTC
TRBV6-1	TRBD2	TRBJ2-7	few	CASSDGLAGGYEQYF	TGTGCCAGCAGCGACGGACTAGCGGGAGGGTACGAGCAGTACTTC
TRBV6-1	TRBD2	TRBJ2-7	few	CASRIGTSETYEQYF	TGTGCCAGCAGGATCGGGACTAGCGAAACCTACGAGCAGTACTTC
TRBV25-1	-	TRBJ2-5	-	CASSEYYSQETQYF	TGTGCCAGCAGTGAATACTACTCCCAAGAGACCCAGTACTTC
TRBV12-3/TRBV12-4	TRBD2	TRBJ2-3	-	CASSPLAGGLDTQYF	TGTGCCAGCAGTCCACTAGCGGGAGGATTAGATACGCAGTATTTT
TRBV5-1	-	TRBJ2-5	-	CVSSLDGQIQETQYF	TGCGTCAGCAGCTTGGATGGCCAGATCCAAGAGACCCAGTACTTC
TRBV12-3/TRBV12-4	TRBD2	TRBJ2-2	many	CASRREREITGELFF	TGTGCCAGCAGGAGGGAGCGGGAGATCACCGGGGAGCTGTTTTTT
TRBV7-3	TRBD2	TRBJ2-1	-	CASSWGTSGRYNEQFF	TGTGCCAGCAGCTGGGGGACTAGCGGGAGGTACAATGAGCAGTTCTTC
TRBV29-1	TRBD1	TRBJ1-1	-	CSVIGTGPIGRKEAFF	TGCAGCGTCATAGGGACAGGTCCTATCGGCAGGAAGGAAGCTTTCTTT
TRBV28	TRBD1	TRBJ1-3	-	CASRNPTGGSGNTIYF	TGTGCCAGCAGAAACCCGACAGGGGGCTCTGGAAACACCATATATTTT
TRBV28	-	TRBJ1-2	many	CASSHPWDYGYTF	TGTGCCAGCAGTCACCCTTGGGACTATGGCTACACCTTC
TRBV15	-	TRBJ1-4	-	CATSIIRGPNEKLFF	TGTGCCACCAGCATAATAAGGGGACCAAATGAAAAACTGTTTTTT
TRBV7-9	-	TRBJ2-3	-	CTSSFTTGQDTQYF	TGTACCAGCAGCTTCACAACCGGACAAGATACGCAGTATTTT
TRBV7-8	TRBD2	TRBJ2-6	few	CASSYRRGTRNSGANVLTF	TGTGCCAGCAGCTACAGGCGGGGGACTCGAAACTCTGGGGCCAACGTCCTGACTTTC
TRBV29-1	TRBD2	TRBJ2-1	-	CSVLPREGYNEQFF	TGCAGCGTTCTGCCGCGGGAGGGGTACAATGAGCAGTTCTTC
TRBV7-8	TRBD2	TRBJ2-1	many	CASSLGASGSIYNEQFF	TGTGCCAGCAGCTTAGGGGCTAGCGGGAGCATCTACAATGAGCAGTTCTTC
TRBV20-1	-	TRBJ2-1	many	CTLRGDRPTDEQFF	TGCACCCTCCGCGGAGATCGCCCTACAGATGAGCAGTTCTTC
TRBV20-1	-	TRBJ2-2	few	CSASFGQPNTGELFF	TGCAGTGCTAGTTTCGGGCAGCCGAACACCGGGGAGCTGTTTTTT